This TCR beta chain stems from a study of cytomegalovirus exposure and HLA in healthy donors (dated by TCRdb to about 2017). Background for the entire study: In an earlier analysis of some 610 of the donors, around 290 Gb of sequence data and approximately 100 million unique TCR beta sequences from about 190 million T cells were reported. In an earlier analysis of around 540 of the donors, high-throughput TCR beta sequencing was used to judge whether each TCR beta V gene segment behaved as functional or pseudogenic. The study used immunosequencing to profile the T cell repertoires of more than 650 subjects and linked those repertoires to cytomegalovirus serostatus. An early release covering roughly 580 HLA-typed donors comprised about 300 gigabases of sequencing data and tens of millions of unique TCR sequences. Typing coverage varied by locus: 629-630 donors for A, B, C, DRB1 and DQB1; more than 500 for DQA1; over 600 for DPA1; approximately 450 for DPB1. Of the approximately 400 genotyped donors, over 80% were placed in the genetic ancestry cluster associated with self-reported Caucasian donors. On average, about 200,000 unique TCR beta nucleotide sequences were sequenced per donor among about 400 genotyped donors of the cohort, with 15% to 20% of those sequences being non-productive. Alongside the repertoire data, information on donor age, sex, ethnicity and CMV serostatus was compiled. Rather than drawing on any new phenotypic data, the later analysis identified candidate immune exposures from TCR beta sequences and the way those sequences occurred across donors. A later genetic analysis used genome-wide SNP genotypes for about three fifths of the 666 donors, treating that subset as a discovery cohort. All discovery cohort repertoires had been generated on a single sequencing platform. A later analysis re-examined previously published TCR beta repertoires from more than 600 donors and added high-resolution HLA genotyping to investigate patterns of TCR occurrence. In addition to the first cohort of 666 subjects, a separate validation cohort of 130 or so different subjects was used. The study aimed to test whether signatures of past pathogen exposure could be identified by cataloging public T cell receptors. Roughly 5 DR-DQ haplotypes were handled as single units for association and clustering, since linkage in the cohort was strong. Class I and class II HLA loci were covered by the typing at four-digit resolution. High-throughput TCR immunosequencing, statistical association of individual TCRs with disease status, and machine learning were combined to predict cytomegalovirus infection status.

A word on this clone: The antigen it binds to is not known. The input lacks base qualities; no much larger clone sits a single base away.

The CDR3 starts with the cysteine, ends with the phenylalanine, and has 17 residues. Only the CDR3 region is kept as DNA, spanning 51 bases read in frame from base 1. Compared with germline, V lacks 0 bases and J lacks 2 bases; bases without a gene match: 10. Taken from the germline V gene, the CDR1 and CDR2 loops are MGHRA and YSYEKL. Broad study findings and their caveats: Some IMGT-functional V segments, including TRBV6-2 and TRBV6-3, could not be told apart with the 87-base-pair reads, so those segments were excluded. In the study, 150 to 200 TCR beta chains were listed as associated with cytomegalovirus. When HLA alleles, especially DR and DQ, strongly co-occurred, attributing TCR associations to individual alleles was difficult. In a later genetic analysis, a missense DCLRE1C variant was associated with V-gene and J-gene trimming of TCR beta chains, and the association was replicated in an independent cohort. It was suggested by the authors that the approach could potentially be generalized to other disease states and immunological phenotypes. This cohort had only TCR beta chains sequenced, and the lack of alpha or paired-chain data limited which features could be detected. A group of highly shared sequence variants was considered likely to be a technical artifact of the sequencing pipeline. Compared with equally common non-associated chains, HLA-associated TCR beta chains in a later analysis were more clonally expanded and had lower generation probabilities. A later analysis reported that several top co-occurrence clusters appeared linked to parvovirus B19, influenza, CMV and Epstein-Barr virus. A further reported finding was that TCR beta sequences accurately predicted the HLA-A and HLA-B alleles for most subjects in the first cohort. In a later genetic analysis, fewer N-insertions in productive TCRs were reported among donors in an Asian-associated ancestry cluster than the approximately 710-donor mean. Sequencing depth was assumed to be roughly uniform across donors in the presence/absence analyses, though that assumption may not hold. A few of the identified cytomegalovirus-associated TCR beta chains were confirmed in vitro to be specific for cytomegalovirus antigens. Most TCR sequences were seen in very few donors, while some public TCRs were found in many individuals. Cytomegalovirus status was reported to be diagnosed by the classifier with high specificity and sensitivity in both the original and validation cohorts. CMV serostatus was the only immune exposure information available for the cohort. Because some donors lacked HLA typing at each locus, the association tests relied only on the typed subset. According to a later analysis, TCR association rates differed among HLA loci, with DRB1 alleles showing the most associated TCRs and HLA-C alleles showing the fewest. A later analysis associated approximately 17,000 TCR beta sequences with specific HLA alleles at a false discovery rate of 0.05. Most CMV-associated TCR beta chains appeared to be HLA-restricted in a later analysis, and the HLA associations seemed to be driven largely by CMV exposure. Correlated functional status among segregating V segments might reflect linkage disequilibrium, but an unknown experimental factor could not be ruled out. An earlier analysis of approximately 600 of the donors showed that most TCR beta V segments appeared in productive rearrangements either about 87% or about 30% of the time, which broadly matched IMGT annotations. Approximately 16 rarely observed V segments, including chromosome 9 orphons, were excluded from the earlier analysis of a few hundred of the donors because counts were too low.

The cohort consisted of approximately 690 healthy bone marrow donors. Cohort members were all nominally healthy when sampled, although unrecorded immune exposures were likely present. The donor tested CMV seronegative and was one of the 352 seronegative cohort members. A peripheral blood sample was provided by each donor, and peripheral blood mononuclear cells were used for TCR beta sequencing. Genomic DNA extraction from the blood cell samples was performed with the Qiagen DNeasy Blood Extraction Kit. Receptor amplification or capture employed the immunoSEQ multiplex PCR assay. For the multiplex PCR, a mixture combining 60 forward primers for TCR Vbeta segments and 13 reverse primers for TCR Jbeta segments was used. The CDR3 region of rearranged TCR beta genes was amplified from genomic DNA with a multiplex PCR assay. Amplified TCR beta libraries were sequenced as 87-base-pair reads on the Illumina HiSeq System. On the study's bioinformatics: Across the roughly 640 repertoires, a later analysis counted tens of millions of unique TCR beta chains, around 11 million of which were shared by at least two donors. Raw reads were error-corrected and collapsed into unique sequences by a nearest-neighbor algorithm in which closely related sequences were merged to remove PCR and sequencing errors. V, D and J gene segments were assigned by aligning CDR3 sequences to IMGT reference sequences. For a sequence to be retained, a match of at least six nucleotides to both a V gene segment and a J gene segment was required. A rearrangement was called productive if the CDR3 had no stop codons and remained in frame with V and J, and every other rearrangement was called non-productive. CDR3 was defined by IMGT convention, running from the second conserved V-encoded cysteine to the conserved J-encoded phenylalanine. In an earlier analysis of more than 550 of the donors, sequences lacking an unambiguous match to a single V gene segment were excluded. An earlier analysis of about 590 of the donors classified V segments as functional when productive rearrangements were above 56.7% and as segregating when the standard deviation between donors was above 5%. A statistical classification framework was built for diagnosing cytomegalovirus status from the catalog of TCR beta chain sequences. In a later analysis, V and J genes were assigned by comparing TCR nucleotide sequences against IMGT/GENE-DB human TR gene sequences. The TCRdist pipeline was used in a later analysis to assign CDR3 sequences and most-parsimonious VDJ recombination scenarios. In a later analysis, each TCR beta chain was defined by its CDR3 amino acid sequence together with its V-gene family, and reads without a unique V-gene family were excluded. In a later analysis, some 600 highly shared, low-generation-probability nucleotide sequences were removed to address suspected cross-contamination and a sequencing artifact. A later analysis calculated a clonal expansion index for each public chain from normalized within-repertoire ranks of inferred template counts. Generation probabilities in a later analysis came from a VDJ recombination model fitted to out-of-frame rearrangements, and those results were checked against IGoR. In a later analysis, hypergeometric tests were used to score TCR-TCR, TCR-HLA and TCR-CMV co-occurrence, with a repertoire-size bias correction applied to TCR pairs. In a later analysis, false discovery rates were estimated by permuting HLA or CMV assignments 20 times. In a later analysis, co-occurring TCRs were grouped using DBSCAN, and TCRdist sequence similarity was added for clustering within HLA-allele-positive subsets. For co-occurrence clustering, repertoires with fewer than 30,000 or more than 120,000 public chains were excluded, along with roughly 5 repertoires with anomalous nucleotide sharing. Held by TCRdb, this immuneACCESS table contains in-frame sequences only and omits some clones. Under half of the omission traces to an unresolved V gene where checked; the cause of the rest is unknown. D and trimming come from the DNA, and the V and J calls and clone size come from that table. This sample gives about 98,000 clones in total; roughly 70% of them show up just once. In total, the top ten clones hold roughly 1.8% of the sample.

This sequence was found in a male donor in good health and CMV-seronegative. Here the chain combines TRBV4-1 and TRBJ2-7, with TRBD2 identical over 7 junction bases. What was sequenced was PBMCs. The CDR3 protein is CASSQEVSAGATYEQYF. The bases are TGCGCCAGCAGCCAAGAGGTCTCTGCGGGAGCAACCTACGAGCAGTACTTC.